This TCR beta chain is drawn from a study of CD8 T cells in Susac syndrome. Overall study: The Susac syndrome patients were therapy-naive, on corticosteroids, or on intravenous immunoglobulin alone at blood draw.

The ends were cut back, 7 bases at V and 3 bases at J, with 10 bases in the middle. The germline gives CDR1 LNHDA, CDR2 SQIVND (reference sequence). The CDR3 spans 14 residues. The authors reverse transcribed roughly 0.5 to 1 ug RNA with random hexamers. Amplification of TCR beta CDR3 spanned 54 Vbeta and 13 Jbeta via immunoSEQ multiplex PCR. One entry per CDR3 protein, called by TCRdb with MiXCR from the immunoSEQ multiplex PCR reads. The sample holds about 180,000 distinct CDR3 sequences, around 94% seen once. This chain links TRBV19 with TRBJ2-6, with a tentative D call TRBD1 (5 bases). The sequenced material came from CD4+ T cells from PBMCs. The clonotype comes from a human donor with Susac syndrome. The CDR3 nucleotides are TGTGCCAGTACCTCAGGGTATGGGGCCAACGTCCTGACTTTC. Translating it yields CASTSGYGANVLTF.